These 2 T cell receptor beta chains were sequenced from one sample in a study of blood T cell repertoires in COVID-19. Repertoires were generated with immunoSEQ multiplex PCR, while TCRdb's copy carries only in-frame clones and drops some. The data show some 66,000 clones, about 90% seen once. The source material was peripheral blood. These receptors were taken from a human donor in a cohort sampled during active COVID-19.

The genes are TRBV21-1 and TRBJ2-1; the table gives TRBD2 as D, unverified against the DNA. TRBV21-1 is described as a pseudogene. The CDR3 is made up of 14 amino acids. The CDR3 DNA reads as TGTGCCAGCAGCGTAATAGCGGGGATGAATGAGCAGTTCTTC. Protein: CASSVIAGMNEQFF.

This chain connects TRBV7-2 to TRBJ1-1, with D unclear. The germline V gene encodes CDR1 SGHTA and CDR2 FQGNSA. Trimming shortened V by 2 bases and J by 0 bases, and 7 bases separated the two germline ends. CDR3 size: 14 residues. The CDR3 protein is CASSLYYLNTEAFF. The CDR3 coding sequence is TGTGCCAGCAGCTTATATTATTTGAACACTGAAGCTTTCTTT.